These 12 T cell receptor beta chains were all obtained from the same sample, sequenced in a study of T cell repertoires in cytomegalovirus infection. TCRdb itself ran the reads through MiXCR, one entry per CDR3 protein. The data show fewer than 250,000 distinct CDR3 sequences, roughly 22% seen once. Sequenced sample: CD8+ T cells from PBMCs. Every receptor here comes from a human donor in good health (CMV status not recorded). Some clones in this sample may be carry-over from other donors' samples.

The V call is TRBV10-3, the J call TRBJ1-1; TRBD1 matches at 9 bases. V lost 10 bases, J lost 4 bases, and 16 bases stayed unmatched. Germline CDR1 reads ENHRY; CDR2 reads SYGVKD. The CDR3 runs to 16 residues. The CDR3 spells CASRRNTGGASTEAFF. The CDR3 nucleotides read TGTGCCAGTAGAAGAAATACAGGGGGCGCGAGCACTGAAGCTTTCTTT.

Many counts were recorded for this clonotype. The chain links TRBV7-9 to TRBJ2-2; perhaps D is TRBD1 or TRBD2 (7 bases each). Trimming shortened V by 5 bases and J by 7 bases, and 20 bases separated the two germline ends. Germline lookup yields CDR1 SEHNR and CDR2 FQNEAQ (reference sequence). This CDR3 comprises 16 residues. The CDR3: CASSEQGGGADGELFF. Written as DNA, the CDR3 is TGTGCCAGCAGCGAACAGGGAGGGGGCGCGGACGGGGAGCTGTTTTTT.

The rearrangement joins TRBV6-6 to TRBJ2-1; unclear D gene. Germline V gene sequence: CDR1 MNHNY, CDR2 SVGAGI (reference sequence). Trimming left V 7 bases short and J 4 bases short, with 5 bases between. The CDR3 is 11 residues long. CDR3 sequence (DNA): TGTGCCAGCATGATTTACAATGAGCAGTTCTTC. This translates into CASMIYNEQFF.

The chain employs TRBV20-1 and TRBJ2-5, with 12 bases lining up with TRBD2. V was clipped by 6 bases and J by 4 bases; unmatched bases: 9. Germline CDR1 is DFQATT and CDR2 is SNEGSKA (reference sequence). This CDR3 comprises 15 residues. CDR3 region: CSAPGLAGLLETQYF. CDR3 in DNA: TGCAGTGCGCCGGGACTAGCGGGCCTTCTAGAGACCCAGTACTTC.

This clonotype counts as medium-sized (0.01 to 0.1%). CDR3 sequence reads: CASSLGTYEQYF. CDR3 sequence (DNA): TGTGCCAGCAGTCTGGGGACGTACGAGCAGTACTTC. The gene calls are TRBV7-9 and TRBJ2-7; TRBD1 or TRBD2 may be the D gene (5 bases each). The CDR3 sequence is 12 residues long. V lost 6 bases to trimming and J lost 4 bases, with 10 bases between them. Germline values: CDR1 SEHNR, CDR2 FQNEAQ (reference sequence).

The DNA of the CDR3 is TGTGCCAGCAGTTCCCTTGGGACTAGCGGGGAGAATGAGCAGTTCTTC. The encoded protein is CASSSLGTSGENEQFF. The chain has TRBV28 and TRBJ2-1, with 13 bases matching TRBD2. Germline values: CDR1 MDHEN, CDR2 SYDVKM. The CDR3 loop spans 16 amino acids. Trimming took 4 bases from V and 7 from J; bases not matched to a gene: 7.

This clonotype appeared a few times. The rearrangement uses TRBV28 and TRBJ2-3; D not resolved. Germline V gives CDR1 MDHEN, CDR2 SYDVKM. The length of the CDR3 is 12 residues. Trimming removed 3 bases from V and 4 bases from J, with 5 bases in between. This chain's CDR3 is CASSFAPDTQYF. CDR3 DNA: TGTGCCAGCAGTTTTGCCCCAGATACGCAGTATTTT.

The chain joins TRBV6-6 to TRBJ2-1; the match to TRBD2 covers 9 bases. The CDR3 runs to 13 residues. J lost 5 bases, V lost 7 bases, and 3 bases had no gene match. Germline CDR1 and CDR2: MNHNY and SVGAGI (reference sequence). The CDR3 spells CASTRGGNNEQFF. DNA for the CDR3: TGTGCCAGCACGCGGGGGGGCAACAATGAGCAGTTCTTC.

This clonotype was counted only a few times. This chain uses TRBV13 with TRBJ2-2, with D maybe TRBD2 (5 bases). Trimming cost V 1 base and J 0 bases, with 9 bases left between them. Germline values: CDR1 PRHDT, CDR2 FYEKMQ (reference sequence). This CDR3 region has 16 residues. CDR3 nucleotides: TGTGCCAGCAGCTTAGAGGGCGGGCCGAACACCGGGGAGCTGTTTTTT. Protein: CASSLEGGPNTGELFF. Full variable domain (outside the CDR3, taken from reference TRBV13 and TRBJ2-2): AAGVIQSPRHLIKEKRETATLKCYPIPRHDTVYWYQQGPGQDPQFLISFYEKMQSDKGSIPDRFSAQQFSDYHSELNMSSLELGDSALYFCASSLEGGPNTGELFFGEGSRLTVL.

The sample holds many counts of this clonotype. As DNA, the CDR3 is TGCGCCAGCAGCCAAGGCGGGGGACTCAACACCGGGGAGCTGTTTTTT. Encoded protein: CASSQGGGLNTGELFF. This chain connects TRBV4-1 to TRBJ2-2, with 7 nucleotides matching TRBD2. The CDR3 is 16 residues long. V shed 1 base, J shed 2 bases, and the junction held 4 bases outside the gene matches. Germline loops: CDR1 MGHRA, CDR2 YSYEKL.

This clonotype was seen at least ten times. J is TRBJ1-1 and V is TRBV7-8; 9 bases agree with TRBD1. Germline V lookup: CDR1 SGHVS, CDR2 FQNEAQ. The CDR3 covers 14 residues. The junction had 0 bases not matched to a gene; V was cut back by 0 bases and J by 4 bases. CDR3: CASSLAGQGTEAFF. The CDR3 DNA reads as TGTGCCAGCAGCTTAGCGGGACAGGGCACTGAAGCTTTCTTT.

This clonotype has just a few counts. The CDR3 region is CAISESRTSEQETQYF. In DNA, the CDR3 is TGTGCCATCAGTGAGTCGCGGACTAGCGAGCAAGAGACCCAGTACTTC. This chain uses TRBV10-3 with TRBJ2-5, with 9 bases aligning to TRBD2. CDR3 length: 16 residues. Germline CDR1 reads ENHRY; CDR2 reads SYGVKD. V was pared by 0 bases and J by 2 bases, with 4 bases of the junction left unmatched.